The 4 T cell receptor beta chains presented below share a single source sample, sequenced in a study of blood T cell repertoires in COVID-19. The data were produced by immunoSEQ multiplex PCR, yet TCRdb's version contains in-frame clones alone and is incomplete. The sample gives 250,000 or so clones, 87% of which show up once; roughly 3.1% is in the top ten. Sequencing was carried out using peripheral blood. All receptors come from a man aged 18 to 29 with active or convalescent COVID-19.

The chain is built from TRBV9 and TRBJ2-7, with TRBD2 matching over 12 bases. This CDR3 is built from 17 residues. V lost 0 bases and J lost 7; bases outside the gene matches: 11. The germline V gene has CDR1 SGDLS and CDR2 YYNGEE. This CDR3 reads CASSVGLAGVISDEQYF. CDR3 sequence (DNA): TGTGCCAGCAGCGTAGGACTAGCGGGAGTAATTTCGGATGAGCAGTACTTC.

The genes are TRBV11-2 and TRBJ2-2, with D possibly being TRBD1 (5 bases). Trimming took off 1 base at V and 4 bases at J, with 19 bases between the two ends. Germline V gene sequence: CDR1 SGHAT, CDR2 FQNNGV. The CDR3 sequence is 18 residues long. The CDR3 loop reads CASSLGGRESSFTGELFF. For the CDR3, the DNA is TGTGCCAGCAGCTTAGGGGGCAGGGAATCCTCTTTCACCGGGGAGCTGTTTTTT.

V gene TRBV6-2 or TRBV6-3 combines with J gene TRBJ1-5; 10 bases line up with TRBD1. J was trimmed by 9 bases and V by 2 bases; bases with no gene match: 10. CDR1 and CDR2 from the germline V gene are MNHEY and SVGEGT. The CDR3 is 16 amino acids. The CDR3 sequence is CASSYPSGTGVAPQHF. CDR3 coding DNA: TGTGCCAGCAGTTACCCCTCCGGGACAGGGGTTGCGCCCCAGCATTTT.

The chain uses TRBV7-8 and TRBJ1-1; a weak D match, TRBD1 (5 bases). Germline values: CDR1 SGHVS, CDR2 FQNEAQ. The V end was cut by 6 bases, the J end by 8 bases, with 10 bases between. CDR3 length: 11 residues. CDR3 DNA sequence: TGTGCCAGCAGTCGGGGGGTGGAAGCTTTCTTT. The encoded protein is CASSRGVEAFF.